The 10 T cell receptor beta chains reported below all come from one sample, sequenced in a study of tumor-infiltrating lymphocytes in localized non-small cell lung cancer. Sequenced by immunoSEQ multiplex PCR; TCRdb stores in-frame clones only, minus some. The data show over 9,500 clones, with 66% seen just once and around 7.3% held by the top ten. The sample was lung tumor tissue. The receptors shown here come from a human donor with non-small cell lung cancer.

The V and J genes are TRBV7-9 and TRBJ2-3; 7 bases are shared with TRBD1. V lost 3 bases and J lost 1; bases outside the gene matches: 1. CDR1 SEHNR and CDR2 FQNEAQ come from the germline V gene (reference sequence). The length of the CDR3 is 14 residues. Here the CDR3 reads CASSFDRGTDTQYF. In DNA form, the CDR3 reads TGTGCCAGCAGCTTCGACAGGGGCACAGATACGCAGTATTTT.

The chain uses TRBV7-9 and TRBJ1-3; weak D call: TRBD1 (6 bases). This CDR3 is 16 amino acids long. Trimming removed 5 bases at V and 0 bases at J, with 14 bases between. Germline V gene data show CDR1 as SEHNR and CDR2 as FQNEAQ (reference sequence). The CDR3 sequence is CASSPPDRNSGNTIYF. In nucleotides, the CDR3 is TGTGCCAGCAGCCCCCCTGACAGGAACTCTGGAAACACCATATATTTT.

J is TRBJ2-7 and V is TRBV27; 7 positions match TRBD2. The ends lost 6 bases at V and 2 bases at J; junction bases unmatched: 13. The CDR3 loop spans 16 amino acids. Germline lookup yields CDR1 MNHEY and CDR2 SMNVEV (reference sequence). The CDR3 sequence is CASSPTVASGTYEQYF. The CDR3 nucleotides read TGTGCCAGCAGCCCAACGGTGGCTAGCGGAACCTACGAGCAGTACTTC.

This chain links TRBV7-6 with TRBJ2-7, with D possibly called TRBD1 or TRBD2 (5 bases each). The CDR3 contains 14 residues. Germline lookup yields CDR1 SGHVS and CDR2 FNYEAQ. Trimming stripped 5 bases from V and 1 base from J, with 12 bases between. The chain's CDR3 is CASSHRDPSYEQYF. DNA of the CDR3: TGTGCCAGCAGCCACCGGGACCCGTCCTACGAGCAGTACTTC. Drawing the rest from reference TRBV7-6 and TRBJ2-7, the complete variable domain is GAGVSQSPRYKVTKRGQDVALRCDPISGHVSLYWYRQALGQGPEFLTYFNYEAQQDKSGLPNDRFSAERPEGSISTLTIQRTEQRDSAMYRCASSHRDPSYEQYFGPGTRLTVT.

This chain joins TRBV2 and TRBJ1-1; the D is unclear. The CDR3 sequence is 11 residues long. The V gene's germline CDR1 is SNHLY and CDR2 FYNNEI. V was pared by 7 bases and J by 6 bases, with 9 bases between. The CDR3 DNA reads as TGTGCCAGCACCTACTACGCTGAAGCTTTCTTT. Protein product: CASTYYAEAFF.

The genes are TRBV11-1 and TRBJ2-5; possible D gene TRBD2, 5 bases. CDR3 size: 16 residues. Germline V gene data show CDR1 as SGHAT and CDR2 as FQDESV (reference sequence). V was clipped by 4 bases and J by 5 bases, with 20 bases between them. The CDR3 loop reads CASSSSGSREWETQYF. The DNA of the CDR3 is TGTGCCAGCAGCTCAAGCGGCTCCCGAGAATGGGAGACCCAGTACTTC.

The chain couples TRBV18 to TRBJ2-3, with 8 bases lining up with TRBD1. The CDR3 is made up of 17 amino acids. Looked up from germline, CDR1 is KGHSH and CDR2 is LQKENI. The trim removed 6 bases at V and 0 bases at J, leaving 11 bases unmatched. The chain's CDR3 is CASSLGTGIRSTDTQYF. Here the CDR3 DNA reads TGTGCCAGCTCCCTAGGGACAGGTATTCGAAGCACAGATACGCAGTATTTT.

This clone appeared a few times. This sequence joins TRBV28 and TRBJ1-2, with TRBD1 matching 8 bases. V dropped 5 bases and J dropped 3; count of bases not matched to a gene: 8. Germline V gene lookup returns CDR1 MDHEN and CDR2 SYDVKM. The length of the CDR3 is 15 residues. DNA for the CDR3: TGTGCCAGCAGTGAAACCGGGACAGGCTACTATGGCTACACCTTC. As protein: CASSETGTGYYGYTF.

The chain recombines TRBV10-3 with TRBJ1-6, with D unclear. The CDR3 length is 12 residues. CDR1 and CDR2 (germline): ENHRY, SYGVKD. Deletions cut 2 bases from V and 7 bases from J, with 3 bases between. The CDR3 DNA reads TGTGCCATCAGTGAGAGGAATTCACCCCTCCACTTT. This encodes CAISERNSPLHF.

The rearrangement links TRBV20-1 to TRBJ1-4; D unclear. This CDR3 is built from 11 residues. Deletions cut 4 bases from V and 8 bases from J, with 8 bases between. Germline CDR1 and CDR2: DFQATT and SNEGSKA (reference sequence). CDR3 protein: CSAMYNEKLFF. CDR3 in DNA: TGCAGTGCTATGTACAACGAAAAACTGTTTTTT.